Below are 18 T cell receptor beta chains sequenced from a single sample in a study of T cells expressing NK-cell markers. TCRdb processed the 5' RACE reads again and assigns one entry to each CDR3 protein, with no DNA. This listing includes roughly 420,000 distinct CDR3 sequences. Input material: blood T cells: a sorted CD56 or NKG2C T cell subset, CD4+ or CD8+ T cells, or bulk PBMC T cells (not recorded which). These receptors were obtained from a woman between 18 and 75 years old in good health.

The rearrangement links TRBV6-1 to TRBJ1-6. From germline, CDR1 is MNHNS and CDR2 SASEGT. The CDR3 spans 13 residues. CDR3 residues: CASRGNYNSPLHF.

CDR3 sequence reads: CASSPSAGNTIYF. This rearrangement joins TRBV12-3 or TRBV12-4 to TRBJ1-3. The CDR3 contains 13 residues.

This chain uses TRBV12-3 or TRBV12-4 with TRBJ2-1. This CDR3 spans 15 amino acids. Here the CDR3 reads CASSLGRTSYNEQFF.

The genes are TRBV7-8 and TRBJ1-3; no DNA is available, so the TRBD1 call from TCRdb remains unchecked. Germline V gives CDR1 SGHVS, CDR2 FQNEAQ. This CDR3 spans 15 amino acids. This CDR3 is CASSSTGGTENTIYF.

The gene calls are TRBV4-3 and TRBJ2-5; TCRdb indicates TRBD2, and absent DNA this call remains unverified. CDR1 and CDR2 from the germline V gene are LGHNA and YSLEER. The CDR3 runs 16 residues. The CDR3 region is CASSQGSGQRQETQYF.

The V gene is TRBV11-1, the J gene TRBJ1-1. The CDR3 sequence is 12 residues long. CDR1 is SGHAT and CDR2 is FQDESV in the germline V gene (reference sequence). CDR3 region: CASSLRKTEAFF.

CDR3 amino acids: CASSQDGGLQETQYF. The chain uses TRBV3-1 and TRBJ2-5; checking the TCRdb D call of TRBD1 is not possible without DNA. The CDR3 is 15 residues long. CDR1 is LGHDT and CDR2 is YNNKEL in the germline V gene (reference sequence).

This chain links TRBV18 with TRBJ2-2. Germline-derived CDR1 and CDR2 are KGHSH and LQKENI. The CDR3 covers 15 residues. CDR3: CASSPMEGSTGELFF.

The J gene is TRBJ1-5, the V gene TRBV29-1; the TRBD1 assignment by TCRdb is unverifiable without DNA. The CDR3 spans 14 residues. Germline V gene data show CDR1 as SQVTM and CDR2 as ANQGSEA. CDR3 region: CSVGGGQHNQPQHF.

The rearrangement links TRBV7-9 to TRBJ2-1; TCRdb lists TRBD2, though no DNA is available to test this call. Germline lookup yields CDR1 SEHNR and CDR2 FQNEAQ (reference sequence). This CDR3 region has 16 residues. The chain's CDR3 is CASSSEPGGTSVEQFF.

The chain joins TRBV12-3 or TRBV12-4 to TRBJ2-2; TCRdb's D call, TRBD1, is unchecked because there is no DNA. CDR3 length equals 17 residues. The CDR3 loop is CASSPRGGYQNTGELFF.

The chain is built from TRBV10-2 and TRBJ2-3; TCRdb calls TRBD2, which cannot be checked without DNA. The CDR3 extends over 15 amino acids. Germline V gene data show CDR1 as WSHSY and CDR2 as SAAADI. The CDR3 protein is CASSEMAGLTDTQYF.

The chain couples TRBV20-1 to TRBJ2-3; absent DNA, TCRdb's TRBD2 call cannot be checked. The germline V gene encodes CDR1 DFQATT and CDR2 SNEGSKA (reference sequence). The CDR3 loop spans 16 amino acids. The chain's CDR3 is CSASGTSGRATDTQYF.

This sequence joins TRBV29-1 and TRBJ2-3; the TCRdb call, TRBD1, lacks DNA for checking. This CDR3 has 15 amino acids. Germline V gives CDR1 SQVTM, CDR2 ANQGSEA. The CDR3 is CSVAPDSPSTDTQYF.

The gene calls are TRBV20-1 and TRBJ1-4; TCRdb's D call of TRBD1 is untestable without DNA. CDR3 length: 13 amino acids. CDR1 is DFQATT, CDR2 SNEGSKA, per germline (reference sequence). Here the CDR3 reads CSAPQGVWEKLFF.

J is TRBJ1-1 and V is TRBV3-1; TCRdb selects TRBD1, and the lack of DNA leaves this call unchecked. Germline V gives CDR1 LGHDT, CDR2 YNNKEL (reference sequence). The CDR3 is 16 amino acids. The CDR3 is CASSQDYGGGFTEAFF.

CDR3 residues: CASSPPGVGQPQHF. The chain couples TRBV18 to TRBJ1-5. The CDR3 has 14 amino acids. Germline CDR1 KGHSH, CDR2 LQKENI.

The chain has TRBV12-3 or TRBV12-4 and TRBJ1-2. CDR3 length: 13 residues. The CDR3 sequence is CASSTRINYGYTF.